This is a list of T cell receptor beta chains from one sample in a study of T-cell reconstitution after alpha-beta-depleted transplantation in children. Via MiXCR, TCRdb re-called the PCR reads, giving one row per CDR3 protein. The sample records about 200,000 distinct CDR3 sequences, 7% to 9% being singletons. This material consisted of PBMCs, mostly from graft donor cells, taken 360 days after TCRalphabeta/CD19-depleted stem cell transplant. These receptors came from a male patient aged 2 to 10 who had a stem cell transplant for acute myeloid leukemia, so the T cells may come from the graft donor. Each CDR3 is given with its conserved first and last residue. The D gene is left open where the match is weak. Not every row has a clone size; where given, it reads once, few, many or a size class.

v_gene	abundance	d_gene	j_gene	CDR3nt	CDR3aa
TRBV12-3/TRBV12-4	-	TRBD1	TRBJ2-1	TGTGCCAGCAGTCCGTCGGACAGGGCAAATGAGCAGTTCTTC	CASSPSDRANEQFF
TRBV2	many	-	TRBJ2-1	TGTGCCAGCAGTGAGCCAGCCCTAACCGCAGGGGAGCAGTTCTTC	CASSEPALTAGEQFF
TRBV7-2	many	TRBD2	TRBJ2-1	TGTGCCAGCAGCTTCGCGGGGGGATGGGGTGGGAATGAGCAGTTCTTC	CASSFAGGWGGNEQFF
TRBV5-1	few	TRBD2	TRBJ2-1	TGCGCCAGCAGCCAAGGGACTAGCGGGAAGTACTACAATGAGCAGTTCTTC	CASSQGTSGKYYNEQFF
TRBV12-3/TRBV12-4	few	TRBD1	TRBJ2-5	TGTGCCAGCAGACTAAGCCGGACAGGGAAGAGACAAGAGACCCAGTACTTC	CASRLSRTGKRQETQYF
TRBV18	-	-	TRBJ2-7	TGTGCCAGCGGAGAACTAGTATACGAGCAGTACTTC	CASGELVYEQYF
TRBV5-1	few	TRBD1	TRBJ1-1	TGCGCCAGCAGCTTGAGCGGGACAGTTGAAGCTTTCTTT	CASSLSGTVEAFF
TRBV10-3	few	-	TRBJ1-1	TGTGCCATCAGTGAGCGGCAGCTTATGAACACTGAAGCTTTCTTT	CAISERQLMNTEAFF
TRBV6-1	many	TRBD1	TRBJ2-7	TGTGCCAGCAGAGACGGACAGGCCACCTACGAGCAGTACTTC	CASRDGQATYEQYF
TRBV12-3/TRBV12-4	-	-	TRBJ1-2	TGTGCCAGCAGTTTTAGGGACGGGCCCTACGATGGCTACACCTTC	CASSFRDGPYDGYTF
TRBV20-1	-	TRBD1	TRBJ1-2	TGCAGTGCTAGAGATCAGAGGGACAGGGCACGAGGCTACACCTTC	CSARDQRDRARGYTF
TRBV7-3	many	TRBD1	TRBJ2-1	TGTGCCAGCAGCATTACAGGGGAGTCCTACAATGAGCAGTTCTTC	CASSITGESYNEQFF
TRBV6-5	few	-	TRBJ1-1	TGTGCCAGCAGTTACTCGGGTGGTCCGGGGAGCACTGAAGCTTTCTTT	CASSYSGGPGSTEAFF
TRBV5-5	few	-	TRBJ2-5	TGTGCCAGCAGCCCGAGCCCCCCCACATTCCAAGAGACCCAGTACTTC	CASSPSPPTFQETQYF
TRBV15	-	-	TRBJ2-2	TGTGCCACCAGCAGAGCGAGGCCCTTGACTTCCGGGGAGCTGTTTTTT	CATSRARPLTSGELFF
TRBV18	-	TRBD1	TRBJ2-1	TGTGCCAGCTCACCAACTTCAGGGGGCAATGAGCAGTTCTTC	CASSPTSGGNEQFF
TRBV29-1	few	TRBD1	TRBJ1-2	TGCAGCGTCGCACAGGGGGCGCGATATGGCTACACCTTC	CSVAQGARYGYTF
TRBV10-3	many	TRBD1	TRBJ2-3	TGTGCCATCAGCGGACAGGGGGTGGATACGCAGTATTTT	CAISGQGVDTQYF
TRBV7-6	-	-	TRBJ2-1	TGTGCCAGCAGCTTAAACGCCGGGGATTCATACAATGAGCAGTTCTTC	CASSLNAGDSYNEQFF
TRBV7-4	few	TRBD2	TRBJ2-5	TGTGCCAGCAGCCCCACCCCGGGACTAGCGGGTAGCCAAGAGACCCAGTACTTC	CASSPTPGLAGSQETQYF
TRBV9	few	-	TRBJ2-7	TGTGCCAGCAGCGTAGGCCCCGAGGTCTACGAGCAGTACTTC	CASSVGPEVYEQYF
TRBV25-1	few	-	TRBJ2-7	TGTGCCAGCAGTGAACGAACAGTTCCCTACGAGCAGTACTTC	CASSERTVPYEQYF
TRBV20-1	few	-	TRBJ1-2	TGCAGTGGGACCGGGACGGCCTATGGCTACACCTTC	CSGTGTAYGYTF
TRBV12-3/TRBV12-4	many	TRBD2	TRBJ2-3	TGTGCCAGCAACGCAAGCGGGAGGCGCACAGATACGCAGTATTTT	CASNASGRRTDTQYF
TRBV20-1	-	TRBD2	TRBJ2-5	TGCAGTGCTAGAGCCGGGACTAGCGCTTTTGGGGAGACCCAGTACTTC	CSARAGTSAFGETQYF
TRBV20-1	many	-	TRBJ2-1	TGCAGTGCTAGAGAGGACAATGAGCAGTTCTTC	CSAREDNEQFF
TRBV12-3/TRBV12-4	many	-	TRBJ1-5	TGTGCCAGCAGTTTAGGGGCCAATCAGCCCCAGCATTTT	CASSLGANQPQHF
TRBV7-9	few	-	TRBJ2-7	TGTGCCAGCAGTAGAGGGAGCGGGCACGAGCAGTACTTC	CASSRGSGHEQYF
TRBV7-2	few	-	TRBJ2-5	TGTGCCAGCAGCTTACTTTTGCGGCGGGCCAACCAAGAGACCCAGTACTTC	CASSLLLRRANQETQYF
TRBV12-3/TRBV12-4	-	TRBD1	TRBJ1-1	TGTGCCAGCAGTTCTCGACCTACAGGGGCCCCAACTGAAGCTTTCTTT	CASSSRPTGAPTEAFF
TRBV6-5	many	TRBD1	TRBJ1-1	TGTGCCAGCAGTTACGACAGGGAGGGCACTGAAGCTTTCTTT	CASSYDREGTEAFF
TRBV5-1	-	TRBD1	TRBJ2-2	TGCGCCAGCAGCGGACAGGGTGGCTCCGGGGAGCTGTTTTTT	CASSGQGGSGELFF
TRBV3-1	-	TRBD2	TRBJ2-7	TGTGCCAGCAGCCAAGGCAGCGGGAGTTCTCGCTACGAGCAGTACTTC	CASSQGSGSSRYEQYF
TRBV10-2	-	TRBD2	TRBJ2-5	TGCGCCAGCACCGGGACTAGCCCAGAGACCCAGTACTTC	CASTGTSPETQYF
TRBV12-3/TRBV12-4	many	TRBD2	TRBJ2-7	TGTGCCAGCAGTTTAGTAGCGGGAGAACTCTACGAGCAGTACTTC	CASSLVAGELYEQYF
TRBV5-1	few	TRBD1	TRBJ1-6	TGCGCCAGCAGCACCCGACAGGGATCACCCCTCCACTTT	CASSTRQGSPLHF
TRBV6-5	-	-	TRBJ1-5	TGTGCCAGCAGTTTACGGGGCCGATTACAGGGTCTTCAGCCCCAGCATTTT	CASSLRGRLQGLQPQHF
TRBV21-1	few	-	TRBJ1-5	TGTGCCAGCAGCAAAAAGGGTGAGAGTTGGAGCAATCAGCCCCAGCATTTT	CASSKKGESWSNQPQHF
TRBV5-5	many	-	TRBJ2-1	TGTGCCAGCAGCTCATGGCACTATGAGCAGTTCTTC	CASSSWHYEQFF
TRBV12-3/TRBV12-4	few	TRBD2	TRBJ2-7	TGTGCCAGCAGTTGGCCTAGCGGGAGTGCAAACGAGCAGTACTTC	CASSWPSGSANEQYF
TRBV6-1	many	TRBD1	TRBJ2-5	TGTGCCAGCAGTAGAGACAGGGGGCGCTGGGAGACCCAGTACTTC	CASSRDRGRWETQYF
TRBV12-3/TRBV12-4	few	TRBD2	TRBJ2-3	TGTGCCAGCAGAAAGGGACTAGGCGGCACAGATACGCAGTATTTT	CASRKGLGGTDTQYF
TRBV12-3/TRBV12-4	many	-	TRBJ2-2	TGTGCCAGCAGTTTGAGGTCCGTCGGCGGGGAGCTGTTTTTT	CASSLRSVGGELFF
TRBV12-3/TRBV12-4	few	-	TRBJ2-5	TGTGCCAGCAGTTTAGCGCTTCAACCACTAGTTAAAGAGACCCAGTACTTC	CASSLALQPLVKETQYF
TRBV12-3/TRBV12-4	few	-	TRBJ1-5	TGTGCCAGCTCTCAGGACTACAATCAGCCCCAGCATTTT	CASSQDYNQPQHF
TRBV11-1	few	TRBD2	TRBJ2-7	TGTGCCAGCAGCACCAGGACTAGCAGGGCCTACGAGCAGTACTTC	CASSTRTSRAYEQYF
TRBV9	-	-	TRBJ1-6	TGTGCCAGCAACACGGGGAACTCACCCCTCCACTTT	CASNTGNSPLHF